These T cell receptor beta chains were read from a single sample in a study of T cell responses to AZD1222 COVID-19 vaccine. TCRdb keeps only in-frame clones here, not all; method: immunoSEQ multiplex PCR. The repertoire holds 100,000 to 120,000 clones, with 70% to 90% as singletons. The starting material was peripheral blood, obtained 28 days after the second AZD1222 dose. The receptors here all came from an adult who received the AZD1222 COVID-19 vaccine. The CDR3 runs from the conserved cysteine through the conserved F or W. Clone size is stated in some rows and not others, as once, few, many or a class when expanded.

clone_size,j_call,v_call,cdr3_aa
.,TRBJ1-1,TRBV6-2/TRBV6-3,CASSSTVNTEAFF
once,TRBJ1-1,TRBV9,CASSVNRETEAFF
.,TRBJ2-7,TRBV28,CASSDDAAYEQYF
.,TRBJ1-1,TRBV6-5,CASSYSRTPMNTEAFF
.,TRBJ2-7,TRBV6-6,CAIGPSGREQYF
few,TRBJ2-7,TRBV7-2,CASSKVTGNWYEQYF
.,TRBJ2-7,TRBV19,CASSIRTGSYEQYF
once,TRBJ2-3,TRBV4-2,CASSQVYSPDTQYF
once,TRBJ1-2,TRBV7-2,CASSRGGTNYGYTF
.,TRBJ2-7,TRBV11-3,CASSLTSGAEQYF
.,TRBJ2-7,TRBV5-1,CASSSGLVDEQYF
.,TRBJ2-5,TRBV7-2,CASSLGAGLTETQYF
.,TRBJ1-6,TRBV27,CASCSYNSPLHF
.,TRBJ1-4,TRBV7-8,CASSPRDRVVNEKLFF
once,TRBJ1-2,TRBV7-2,CASSLAQTNYGYTF
few,TRBJ2-7,TRBV5-6,CASSWSSYEQYF
few,TRBJ1-1,TRBV28,CASHGHQYLAFF
.,TRBJ1-5,TRBV19,CASSIATGAYQPQHF
.,TRBJ1-2,TRBV4-2,CASSQEHGYGYTF
.,TRBJ1-1,TRBV7-9,CASSLSPRFSGSGTEAFF
.,TRBJ2-3,TRBV7-2,CASSSRSGGALNTQYF
.,TRBJ1-5,TRBV28,CASSSGTGGNQPQHF
.,TRBJ2-1,TRBV28,CASSSAVAGGNNEQFF
.,TRBJ1-2,TRBV5-5,CASSTDWGGHTF
.,TRBJ1-1,TRBV7-8,CASSLVVPLVTEAFF
.,TRBJ1-2,TRBV2,CASSEGYGYTF
.,TRBJ2-2,TRBV14,CASSPGTASNTGELFF
.,TRBJ2-3,TRBV6-6,CASSYSGTYTQYF
.,TRBJ2-2,TRBV13,CASSLGLGTGELFF
once,TRBJ1-5,TRBV5-8,CASSSGQVLGQPQHF
.,TRBJ1-5,TRBV6-5,CASSYSRYQPQHF
.,TRBJ2-3,TRBV6-5,CASRDTGGADTQYF
.,TRBJ2-2,TRBV28,CASSLVPSGGAANTGELFF
.,TRBJ2-7,TRBV7-2,CASSFNQFSYEQYF
few,TRBJ2-3,TRBV28,CASSSAGTGGADTQYF
.,TRBJ2-2,TRBV11-2,CASSPFTSGAGELFF
.,TRBJ1-4,TRBV13,CASSKWPGQGQEKLFF
.,TRBJ2-5,TRBV7-9,CASSDNRGGETQYF
.,TRBJ1-2,TRBV3-1/TRBV3-2,CASSYGGEDGYTF
.,TRBJ1-5,TRBV7-3,CASSTGSHQPQHF
once,TRBJ1-3,TRBV5-6,CASSLVSGGNTIYF
.,TRBJ2-5,TRBV11-1,CASSNGQLQETQYF
once,TRBJ1-3,TRBV7-9,CASSLLQGSHGNTIYF
.,TRBJ1-6,TRBV3-1/TRBV3-2,CASRRAGGDSPLHF
once,TRBJ1-5,TRBV5-6,CASNRGVGGQPQHF
.,TRBJ1-3,TRBV7-9,CASSLRGRFGNTIYF
.,TRBJ1-6,TRBV18,CASSPPNGQGPIRPLHF
few,TRBJ2-2,TRBV6-4,CASSDGQGAGTGELFF
few,TRBJ2-7,TRBV12-3/TRBV12-4,CASSQTGDEQYF
once,TRBJ1-1,TRBV19,CASTVGDTNTEAFF
.,TRBJ2-7,TRBV6-5,CASSYTYGHGGYEQYF
.,TRBJ2-1,TRBV20-1,CSARVLIEQFF
.,TRBJ2-2,TRBV15,CATSRGLFGEGTGELFF
.,TRBJ1-3,TRBV13,CASSLGGYSGNTIYF
.,TRBJ2-4,TRBV4-2,CASSQDPPSRDSGIFKNIQYF
.,TRBJ2-7,TRBV7-2,CASSTAYEQYF